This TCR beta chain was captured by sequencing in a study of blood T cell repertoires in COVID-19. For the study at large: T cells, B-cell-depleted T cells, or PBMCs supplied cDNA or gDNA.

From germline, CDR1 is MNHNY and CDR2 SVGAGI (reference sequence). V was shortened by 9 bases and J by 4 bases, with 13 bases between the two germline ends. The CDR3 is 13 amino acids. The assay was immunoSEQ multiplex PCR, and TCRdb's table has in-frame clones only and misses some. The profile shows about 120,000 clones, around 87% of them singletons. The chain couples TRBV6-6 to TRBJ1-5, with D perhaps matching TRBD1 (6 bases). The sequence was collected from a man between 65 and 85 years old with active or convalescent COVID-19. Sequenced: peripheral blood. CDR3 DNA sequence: TGTGCCAGTACAGGGTTCCCGAATCAGCCCCAGCATTTT. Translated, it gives CASTGFPNQPQHF.